This T cell receptor beta chain was documented in a study of T cells in Graves' hyperthyroidism and ophthalmopathy. TCR beta CDR3 regions were amplified from RNA transcripts. An initial round of RT-PCR targeting the TCR CDR3 relied on the HTBI primer set. TCRdb reprocessed the multiplex PCR reads via MiXCR and lists one record per CDR3 protein. The profile shows around 340,000 distinct CDR3 sequences, 21% of them singletons. Lactation, pregnancy, other autoimmune disease or uncontrolled infection led to exclusion of patients. There are 13 residues in the CDR3. Trimming removed 6 bases from V and 7 bases from J, with 13 bases in between. Germline values: CDR1 SQVTM, CDR2 ANQGSEA. This clonotype was counted ten times or more.

This chain uses TRBV29-1 with TRBJ1-6, with D possibly being TRBD1 (6 bases). The sample consisted of blood. This TCR came from a woman aged 45-65 years with Graves' hyperthyroidism. The CDR3, as DNA: TGCAGCGTCCGACACAGGGACAATTCACCCCTCCACTTT. Translated, it gives CSVRHRDNSPLHF.